This TCR beta chain was retrieved from a study of T cell responses to AZD1222 COVID-19 vaccine. This CDR3 is 13 amino acids long. Looked up from germline, CDR1 is SGHNT and CDR2 is YENEEA. Deletions cut 5 bases from V and 4 bases from J, with 11 bases between. The table came from immunoSEQ multiplex PCR; TCRdb's copy has only in-frame clones and leaves some out. The sample holds 110,000 to 150,000 clones, approximately 94% seen once. This clonotype originated in an adult in good health. V and J are TRBV11-3 and TRBJ1-2, with a weak D call TRBD1 (5 bases). The sample in question was peripheral blood, obtained on day 0 of AZD1222 vaccination. CDR3 sequence reads: CASSATEPYGYTF. The CDR3 bases are TGTGCCAGCAGCGCGACAGAACCCTATGGCTACACCTTC.